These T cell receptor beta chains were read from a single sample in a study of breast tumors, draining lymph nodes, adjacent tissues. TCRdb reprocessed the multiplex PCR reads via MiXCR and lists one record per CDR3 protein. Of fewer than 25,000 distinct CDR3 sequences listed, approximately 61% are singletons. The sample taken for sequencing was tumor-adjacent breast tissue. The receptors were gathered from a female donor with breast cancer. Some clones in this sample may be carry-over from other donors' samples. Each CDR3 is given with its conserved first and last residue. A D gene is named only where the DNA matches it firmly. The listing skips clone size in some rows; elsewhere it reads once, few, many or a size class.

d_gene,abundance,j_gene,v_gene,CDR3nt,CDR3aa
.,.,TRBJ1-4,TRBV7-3,TGTGCCAGCAGCCCCCCCCGTATAAGGGGGGAAAAACTGTTTTTT,CASSPPRIRGEKLFF
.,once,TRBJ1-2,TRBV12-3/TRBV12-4,TGTGCCAGCAGGACCATCGGCCGCGCAGATGGCTACACCTTC,CASRTIGRADGYTF
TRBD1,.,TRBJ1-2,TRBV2,TGTGCCAGCAGTGTACAGGGGGACGGTGGCTACACCTTC,CASSVQGDGGYTF
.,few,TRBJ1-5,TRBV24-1,TGTGCCAGCAGACCTAGCGACACTGGAGCCCAGCATTTT,CASRPSDTGAQHF
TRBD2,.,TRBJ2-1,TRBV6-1,TGTGCCAGCAGTGCGCCCGGGACTAGCGGTTACAATGAGCAGTTCTTC,CASSAPGTSGYNEQFF
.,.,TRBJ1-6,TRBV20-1,TGCAGTGCTAGGAGATCTAATTCACCCCTCCACTTT,CSARRSNSPLHF
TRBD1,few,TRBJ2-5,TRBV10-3,TGTGCCATCAGTGAGTCGACGACAGGGGATTATGGGGAGACCCAGTACTTC,CAISESTTGDYGETQYF
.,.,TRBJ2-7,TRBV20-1,TGCAGTGCTAGTTTGGCAGCGTTGTCCTACGAGCAGTACTTC,CSASLAALSYEQYF
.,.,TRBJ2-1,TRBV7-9,TGCGCCAGCAGCTTGGATAGTATCAATGAGCAGTTCTTC,CASSLDSINEQFF
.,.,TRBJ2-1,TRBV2,TGTGCCAGCAGTCGGACCAGGAATGAGCAGTTCTTC,CASSRTRNEQFF
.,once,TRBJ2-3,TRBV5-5,TGTGCCAGCAGCTTGGGGGGACGTTCGGGGGCAGATACGCAGTATTTT,CASSLGGRSGADTQYF
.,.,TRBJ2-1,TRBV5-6,TGTGCCAGCAGCTTGGGACCCCGAATAGGCAATGAGCAGTTCTTC,CASSLGPRIGNEQFF
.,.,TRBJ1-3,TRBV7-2,TGTGCCAGCAGCACTGACCGAGACACCATATATTTT,CASSTDRDTIYF
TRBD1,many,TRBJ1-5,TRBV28,TGTGCCAGCAGTTCCCCTGACAGGGAGGTCAATCAGCCCCAGCATTTT,CASSSPDREVNQPQHF
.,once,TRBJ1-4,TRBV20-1,TGCAGTGCTAGAGAAGGGGGGAATGAAAAACTGTTTTTT,CSAREGGNEKLFF
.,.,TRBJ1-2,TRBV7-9,TGTGCCAGCACCTCAGGGCGGGGGTTTAGCAACAGATATACCTTC,CASTSGRGFSNRYTF
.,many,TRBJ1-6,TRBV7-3,TGTGCCAGCAGCCCCCCCCCCTCACCCCTCCACTTT,CASSPPPSPLHF
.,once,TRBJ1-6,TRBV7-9,TGTGCCGGCACCGACAGGTTAAACTTTCCCCTCCACTTT,CAGTDRLNFPLHF
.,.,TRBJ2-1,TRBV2,TGTGCCAGCAGTGGAGGCGGGGCCTCCTACAATGAGCAGTTCTTC,CASSGGGASYNEQFF
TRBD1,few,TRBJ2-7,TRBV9,TGTGCCATCAATGATCCCGGGGCCAGGGGGCTTGTTGAGCAGTACTTC,CAINDPGARGLVEQYF
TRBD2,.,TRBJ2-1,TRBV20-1,TGCAGTGCTAGAGATGGCCTAGCGGGAGCGGTTCTCTACGATGAGCAGTTCTTC,CSARDGLAGAVLYDEQFF
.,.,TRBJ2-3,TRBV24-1,TGTGCCACCAGTGCCGCCGGATCCCCCACAGATACGCAGTATTTT,CATSAAGSPTDTQYF
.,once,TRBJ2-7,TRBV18,TGTGCCAGCTCACCTACCCAGGGGAGAGTTCTCGACGAGCAGTACTTC,CASSPTQGRVLDEQYF
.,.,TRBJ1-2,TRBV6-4,TGTGCCAGCAGTCGGGGGGGCGACTATGGCTACACCTTC,CASSRGGDYGYTF
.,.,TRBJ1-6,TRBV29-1,TGCAGCGTTCGGGACACAGATAATTCACCCCTCCACTTT,CSVRDTDNSPLHF
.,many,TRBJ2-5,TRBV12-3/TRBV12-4,TGTGCCAGCATCCACCGAGCCGAGGGGGGGACCCAGTACTTC,CASIHRAEGGTQYF
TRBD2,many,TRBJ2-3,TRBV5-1,TGCGCCAGCAGCCCCTCGGCCTCTAGCGGGGGTACAAGCGCAGATACGCAGTATTTT,CASSPSASSGGTSADTQYF